The 9 T cell receptor beta chains below all came from one sample that was sequenced in a study of T cells in Graves' hyperthyroidism and ophthalmopathy. Researchers took RNA transcripts and amplified the TCR beta CDR3 regions from them. The TCR CDR3 was amplified in a first-round RT-PCR using the HTBI primer set. TCRdb recomputed calls from the multiplex PCR reads with MiXCR, one row per CDR3 protein. Altogether around 500,000 distinct CDR3 sequences are present, about 16% being singletons, with the ten largest covering around 28%. Material for sequencing was blood. Source of these receptors: a woman in her twenties or thirties with Graves' ophthalmopathy.

Concerning this clonotype: A much more abundant neighbour one base away suggests this may be a read error. The gene calls are TRBV6-2 or TRBV6-3 and TRBJ1-2; no definite D call. CDR1 is MNHEY, CDR2 SVGEGT, per germline. This CDR3 is built from 15 residues. The CDR3 DNA sequence: TGTGCCAGCAGTTACTCTTTCGCCGCTAACTATGGCTGCACCTTC. Its protein product is CASSYSFAANYGCTF.

V and J are TRBV7-2 and TRBJ1-1; 9 positions match TRBD1. The CDR3 has 16 amino acids. Trimming took 0 bases from V and 5 from J; bases not matched to a gene: 7. Germline V gene sequence: CDR1 SGHTA, CDR2 FQGNSA. The CDR3 region is CASSLAGTGPLTEAFF. The CDR3 nucleotides read TGTGCCAGCAGCTTAGCTGGGACAGGGCCCCTAACTGAAGCTTTCTTT. Supplemented by reference TRBV7-2 and TRBJ1-1, the full variable domain reads GAGVSQSPSNKVTEKGKDVELRCDPISGHTALYWYRQSLGQGLEFLIYFQGNSAPDKSGLPSDRFSAERTGGSVSTLTIQRTQQEDSAVYLCASSLAGTGPLTEAFFGQGTRLTVV.

This clonotype was detected only a few times. The chain uses TRBV20-1 and TRBJ2-1; TRBD2 aligns across 9 bases. The CDR3 consists of 18 residues. The V gene end was trimmed by 0 bases and the J gene end by 0 bases; junction bases not matched to a gene: 9. CDR1 and CDR2 (germline): DFQATT, SNEGSKA (reference sequence). CDR3 bases: TGCAGTGCTAGAGATAGGGTTAGCGGGAGAGCCTCCTACAATGAGCAGTTCTTC. It translates to CSARDRVSGRASYNEQFF.

This clonotype has at least ten counts. The rearrangement uses TRBV29-1 and TRBJ2-5, with 8 bases lining up with TRBD2. V lost 3 bases and J lost 4; bases outside the gene matches: 10. Germline lookup yields CDR1 SQVTM and CDR2 ANQGSEA. This CDR3 region has 15 residues. In DNA form, the CDR3 reads TGCAGCGTTGACGGCCTTAAGGGGACTAGAGAGACCCAGTACTTC. Encoded protein: CSVDGLKGTRETQYF.

In regard to this clonotype: Since a much larger clone is just one base distant, this may be a read error. CDR3 coding DNA: TGTGCCAGCAGCGCCACAGGGTCTGGAAACACCATATATTTT. As protein: CASSATGSGNTIYF. The chain carries TRBV9 and TRBJ1-3, with a weak D call TRBD1 (6 bases). Trimming cost V 3 bases and J 1 base, with 8 bases left between them. CDR3 length: 14 amino acids. Germline loops: CDR1 SGDLS, CDR2 YYNGEE.

This clonotype occurred many times. The chain has TRBV2 and TRBJ2-5; the D is unclear. Germline CDR1 is SNHLY and CDR2 is FYNNEI. V lost 2 bases to trimming and J lost 2 bases, with 6 bases between them. The CDR3 is 13 residues long. The CDR3 DNA reads TGTGCCAGCAGTGAAACGGGTCAAGAGACCCAGTACTTC. This sequence encodes CASSETGQETQYF. Drawing the rest from reference TRBV2 and TRBJ2-5, the complete variable domain is EPEVTQTPSHQVTQMGQEVILRCVPISNHLYFYWYRQILGQKVEFLVSFYNNEISEKSEIFDDQFSVERPDGSNFTLKIRSTKLEDSAMYFCASSETGQETQYFGPGTRLLVL.

This clonotype has ten or more counts. The rearrangement links TRBV20-1 to TRBJ2-5; TRBD2 agrees at 8 bases. The CDR3 length is 14 residues. V lost 5 bases to trimming and J lost 5 bases; unmatched junction nucleotides: 10. Germline V gene sequence: CDR1 DFQATT, CDR2 SNEGSKA (reference sequence). DNA of the CDR3: TGCAGTGCTGATCCGGGACTAGATTTGGAGACCCAGTACTTC. This codes for CSADPGLDLETQYF.

Only a few counts were recorded for this clonotype. The rearrangement joins TRBV11-3 to TRBJ2-3; D ambiguous. The germline V and J ends were trimmed by 5 bases and 1 base, with 13 bases remaining between them. Germline CDR1 reads SGHNT; CDR2 reads YENEEA. This CDR3 comprises 15 residues. Written as DNA, the CDR3 is TGTGCCAGCAGCGCCCAAGGCTGGGGCACAGATACGCAGTATTTT. This gives the protein CASSAQGWGTDTQYF.

This clonotype came up many times. The chain joins TRBV2 to TRBJ2-5; 9 bases fit TRBD1. Germline CDR1 SNHLY, CDR2 FYNNEI. V lost 6 bases and J lost 5; bases outside the gene matches: 4. This CDR3 region has 13 residues. CDR3 residues: CASSNGQGETQYF. The CDR3, as DNA: TGTGCCAGCAGCAACGGACAGGGGGAGACCCAGTACTTC.